A selection of T cell receptor beta chains follows, all from one sample in a study of cytomegalovirus exposure and HLA in healthy donors. The repertoire was sequenced with immunoSEQ multiplex PCR; TCRdb's copy has only in-frame clones and lacks some. The data contain about 150,000 clones, approximately 92% of them singletons. The sequenced sample was PBMCs. The receptors stem from a woman under 30 in good health and CMV-seropositive. CDR3s include the opening cysteine and the closing phenylalanine or tryptophan. The D gene is left open where the match is weak. Where a row states a size, it is once, few, many or the class of an expanded clone; other rows omit it.

>TRBJ2-5|TRBD1|TRBV6-1|.|17
CASSEARTGYLQETQYF
TGTGCCAGCAGTGAAGCGAGGACAGGGTACTTACAAGAGACCCAGTACTTC
>TRBJ1-5|TRBD1|TRBV28|.|16
CASTGDRGRSNQPQHF
TGTGCCAGCACCGGGGACAGGGGGCGTTCAAATCAGCCCCAGCATTTT
>TRBJ1-6|.|TRBV30|few|15
CAWSVGDSRNSPLHF
TGTGCCTGGAGTGTCGGAGACAGCAGGAATTCACCCCTCCACTTT
>TRBJ2-1|TRBD2|TRBV7-9|once|17
CASSPNPREVPRNEQFF
TGTGCCAGCAGCCCAAACCCTCGGGAGGTCCCCCGCAATGAGCAGTTCTTC
>TRBJ1-6|TRBD1|TRBV13|.|14
CASSPLIQGSPLHF
TGTGCCAGCAGCCCGCTGATACAGGGGTCACCCCTCCACTTT
>TRBJ2-1|.|TRBV6-1|once|14
CASSADKTYNEQFF
TGTGCCAGCAGTGCGGACAAAACCTACAATGAGCAGTTCTTC
>TRBJ1-3|.|TRBV4-1|.|15
CASSQHRGTGNTIYF
TGCGCCAGCAGCCAACACCGGGGAACGGGAAACACCATATATTTT
>TRBJ1-2|.|TRBV7-9|.|12
CASSRGINGYTF
TGTGCCAGCAGCCGAGGGATCAATGGCTACACCTTC
>TRBJ2-1|TRBD1|TRBV7-9|.|16
CASSSETGGFYNEQFF
TGTGCCAGCAGCTCCGAGACAGGGGGCTTCTACAATGAGCAGTTCTTC
>TRBJ1-1|.|TRBV6-5|.|12
CASRRGGTEAFF
TGTGCCAGCAGAAGGGGGGGAACTGAAGCTTTCTTT
>TRBJ1-5|.|TRBV10-3|.|14
CAISAGRLDQPQHF
TGTGCCATCAGCGCGGGACGGTTGGATCAGCCCCAGCATTTT
>TRBJ1-2|.|TRBV5-1|many|14
CASSRWGVNYGYTF
TGCGCCAGCAGCCGCTGGGGGGTTAACTATGGCTACACCTTC
>TRBJ2-2|TRBD2|TRBV28|.|14
CASSRTSYTGELFF
TGTGCCAGCAGTCGGACTAGCTACACCGGGGAGCTGTTTTTT
>TRBJ1-1|.|TRBV7-2|.|13
CASSKWTVTEAFF
TGTGCCAGCAGCAAATGGACAGTCACTGAAGCTTTCTTT
>TRBJ2-7|TRBD2|TRBV14|.|18
CASSQAGLELAGTYEQYF
TGTGCCAGCAGCCAAGCGGGTCTCGAACTAGCGGGAACCTACGAGCAGTACTTC